This is a list of T cell receptor beta chains from one sample in a study of T cells in Graves' hyperthyroidism and ophthalmopathy. A single record per CDR3 protein comes from TCRdb applying MiXCR to the multiplex PCR reads. The table includes hundreds of thousands of distinct CDR3 sequences, roughly 14% detected once. Sample: blood. The origin of the receptors is a man aged 18 to 29 with Graves' ophthalmopathy. Both conserved end residues are part of each CDR3. D genes are given only for firm matches. Rows may omit the clone size; those that give it use once, few, many or a size class.

j_gene: TRBJ2-5; d_gene: TRBD1; abundance: many; v_gene: TRBV10-2; CDR3nt: TGCGCCAGCAGTGAATCGAGGACAGGGTCCCAAGAGACCCAGTACTTC; CDR3aa: CASSESRTGSQETQYF
j_gene: TRBJ2-6; d_gene: TRBD1; abundance: -; v_gene: TRBV9; CDR3nt: TGTGCCAGCAGCACAGAGCCGGGACAGTTAAACTCTGGGGACAACGTCCTGACTTTC; CDR3aa: CASSTEPGQLNSGDNVLTF
j_gene: TRBJ2-5; d_gene: -; abundance: few; v_gene: TRBV6-2/TRBV6-3; CDR3nt: TGTGCCAGCAGCCCCGTGGCCGAGACCCAGTACTTC; CDR3aa: CASSPVAETQYF
j_gene: TRBJ2-3; d_gene: TRBD2; abundance: many; v_gene: TRBV20-1; CDR3nt: TGCAGTGCCCCTAGCGGGGGGGCGGTGAGAGATACGCAGTATTTT; CDR3aa: CSAPSGGAVRDTQYF
j_gene: TRBJ2-2; d_gene: -; abundance: many; v_gene: TRBV9; CDR3nt: TGTGCCAGCAGTGACGGTCTAAGGACCGGGGAGCTGTTTTTT; CDR3aa: CASSDGLRTGELFF
j_gene: TRBJ2-3; d_gene: -; abundance: many; v_gene: TRBV14; CDR3nt: TGTGCCAGCAGCCAGATCGGAGGGAGGCGGAGCACAGATACGCAGTATTTT; CDR3aa: CASSQIGGRRSTDTQYF
j_gene: TRBJ2-7; d_gene: -; abundance: few; v_gene: TRBV5-1; CDR3nt: TGCGCCAGCAGCTTGGGAAGGGAGTCCTACGAGCAGTACTTC; CDR3aa: CASSLGRESYEQYF
j_gene: TRBJ2-7; d_gene: -; abundance: many; v_gene: TRBV20-1; CDR3nt: TGCAGTGCTAGTGCGGATATGGTTTACGAGCAGTACTTC; CDR3aa: CSASADMVYEQYF
j_gene: TRBJ2-7; d_gene: -; abundance: few; v_gene: TRBV7-8; CDR3nt: TGTGCCAGCAGAGGGGGGACCTACGAGCAGTACTTC; CDR3aa: CASRGGTYEQYF
j_gene: TRBJ2-1; d_gene: -; abundance: many; v_gene: TRBV5-1; CDR3nt: TGCGCCAGCAGCTTAAGGTTGCTAGCGCCATTAAATGAGCAGTTCTTC; CDR3aa: CASSLRLLAPLNEQFF
j_gene: TRBJ1-1; d_gene: -; abundance: many; v_gene: TRBV30; CDR3nt: TGTGCCTGGACAACTCCGGGGTTATTAAAAGCTTTCTTT; CDR3aa: CAWTTPGLLKAFF
j_gene: TRBJ2-7; d_gene: -; abundance: -; v_gene: TRBV5-4; CDR3nt: TGTGCCAGCAGCACCGGGGACAACTCCTACGAGCAGTACTTC; CDR3aa: CASSTGDNSYEQYF
j_gene: TRBJ1-1; d_gene: TRBD1; abundance: many; v_gene: TRBV7-3; CDR3nt: TGTGCCAGCAGCTCAATAGGGGGCGAGGGGACTGAAGCTTTCTTT; CDR3aa: CASSSIGGEGTEAFF
j_gene: TRBJ1-2; d_gene: -; abundance: -; v_gene: TRBV29-1; CDR3nt: TGCAGCATTGCTGACTTCTATGGCTACACCTTC; CDR3aa: CSIADFYGYTF
j_gene: TRBJ2-2; d_gene: -; abundance: -; v_gene: TRBV24-1; CDR3nt: TGTGCCACCCAGCGGTTCACCGGGGAGCTGTTTTTT; CDR3aa: CATQRFTGELFF
j_gene: TRBJ2-3; d_gene: -; abundance: -; v_gene: TRBV27; CDR3nt: TGTGCCAGCAGTTTCGGGTGGGCAGGGGCAGATACGCAGTATTTT; CDR3aa: CASSFGWAGADTQYF
j_gene: TRBJ2-5; d_gene: TRBD1; abundance: few; v_gene: TRBV2; CDR3nt: TGTGCCAGCAGAGTACAGGGGAATCAAAAGACCCAGTACTTC; CDR3aa: CASRVQGNQKTQYF
j_gene: TRBJ2-7; d_gene: TRBD2; abundance: many; v_gene: TRBV5-1; CDR3nt: TGCGCCAGCAGCTTCGGGTACGGGACTAGCGGGAGGGCCCGCACCCGGTCCGAGCAGTACTTC; CDR3aa: CASSFGYGTSGRARTRSEQYF
j_gene: TRBJ2-1; d_gene: TRBD2; abundance: -; v_gene: TRBV6-1; CDR3nt: TGTGCCAGCAGACGACTAGCGCCCTACAATGAGCAGTTCTTC; CDR3aa: CASRRLAPYNEQFF
j_gene: TRBJ2-5; d_gene: -; abundance: many; v_gene: TRBV5-1; CDR3nt: TGCGCCAGCAGCCCCGAGCCGACTTTCCAAGAGACCCAGTACTTC; CDR3aa: CASSPEPTFQETQYF
j_gene: TRBJ2-5; d_gene: -; abundance: -; v_gene: TRBV7-2; CDR3nt: TGTGCCAGCAGCGGAGGCGTACTCCAAGAGACCCAGTACTTC; CDR3aa: CASSGGVLQETQYF
j_gene: TRBJ2-2; d_gene: -; abundance: few; v_gene: TRBV2; CDR3nt: TGTGCGGAGGACGGGGGCACCGGGGAGCTGTTTTTT; CDR3aa: CAEDGGTGELFF
j_gene: TRBJ2-2; d_gene: TRBD2; abundance: many; v_gene: TRBV11-2; CDR3nt: TGTGCCAGCAGCTTGACTAGCAACACCGGGGAGCTGTTTTTT; CDR3aa: CASSLTSNTGELFF
j_gene: TRBJ2-2; d_gene: TRBD1; abundance: many; v_gene: TRBV3-1; CDR3nt: TGTGCCAGCAGCCAGACAGGGGGCTCTTACACCGGGGAGCTGTTTTTT; CDR3aa: CASSQTGGSYTGELFF
j_gene: TRBJ2-1; d_gene: -; abundance: many; v_gene: TRBV3-1; CDR3nt: TGTGCCAGCAGCCAAGATGACTACAATGAGCAGTTCTTC; CDR3aa: CASSQDDYNEQFF
j_gene: TRBJ2-2; d_gene: TRBD2; abundance: -; v_gene: TRBV19; CDR3nt: TGTGCCAGTAGTCCCCTAGGAGCGGGAGTCGGGGGCGGGGAGCTGTTTTTT; CDR3aa: CASSPLGAGVGGGELFF
j_gene: TRBJ1-2; d_gene: -; abundance: -; v_gene: TRBV5-1; CDR3nt: TGCGCCAGCAGCAACACCTTGGGGGGTAACTATGGCTACACCTTC; CDR3aa: CASSNTLGGNYGYTF
j_gene: TRBJ2-7; d_gene: -; abundance: many; v_gene: TRBV28; CDR3nt: TGTGCCAGCATCCCGGTGGACGGCAGATCCCACGAGCAGTACTTC; CDR3aa: CASIPVDGRSHEQYF
j_gene: TRBJ1-2; d_gene: TRBD1; abundance: many; v_gene: TRBV19; CDR3nt: TGTGCCAGTAGCGCGACAGGGATTGACTATGGCTACACCTTC; CDR3aa: CASSATGIDYGYTF
j_gene: TRBJ2-3; d_gene: -; abundance: -; v_gene: TRBV12-3/TRBV12-4; CDR3nt: TGTGCCAGCACGCAAGACACAGATACGCAGTATTTT; CDR3aa: CASTQDTDTQYF
j_gene: TRBJ1-6; d_gene: -; abundance: -; v_gene: TRBV19; CDR3nt: TGTGCCAGTAGTATGCGGCAGGGGAGCTCCTATAATTCACCCCTCCACTTT; CDR3aa: CASSMRQGSSYNSPLHF
j_gene: TRBJ1-2; d_gene: -; abundance: few; v_gene: TRBV19; CDR3nt: TGTGCCAGTAGTTCAGGGTGGATTGGCTACACCTTC; CDR3aa: CASSSGWIGYTF
j_gene: TRBJ2-1; d_gene: TRBD2; abundance: many; v_gene: TRBV7-9; CDR3nt: TGTGCCAGCAGCTTACTAGCGGGCCTACTTTACAATGAGCAGTTCTTC; CDR3aa: CASSLLAGLLYNEQFF
j_gene: TRBJ1-2; d_gene: TRBD1; abundance: many; v_gene: TRBV6-1; CDR3nt: TGTGCCAGCGGGGACAGGGTTAGAGGCTACACCTTC; CDR3aa: CASGDRVRGYTF
j_gene: TRBJ1-1; d_gene: -; abundance: many; v_gene: TRBV7-2; CDR3nt: TGTGCCAGCAGATCTCCGCCGAGGGCCACTGAAGCTTTCTTT; CDR3aa: CASRSPPRATEAFF
j_gene: TRBJ2-7; d_gene: TRBD2; abundance: -; v_gene: TRBV11-2; CDR3nt: TGTGCCAGCAGCTTGCGCCGACGGGGGGGTTTCTACGAGCAGTACTTC; CDR3aa: CASSLRRRGGFYEQYF
j_gene: TRBJ1-5; d_gene: -; abundance: many; v_gene: TRBV28; CDR3nt: TGTGCCAGCAAAGTAGGTCCCGACCAGCCCCAGCATTTT; CDR3aa: CASKVGPDQPQHF
j_gene: TRBJ2-4; d_gene: -; abundance: many; v_gene: TRBV5-1; CDR3nt: TGCGCCAGCAGCTGGGGGAACGCGGGCCTAGCCAAAAACATTCAGTACTTC; CDR3aa: CASSWGNAGLAKNIQYF
j_gene: TRBJ2-5; d_gene: -; abundance: many; v_gene: TRBV12-3/TRBV12-4; CDR3nt: TGTGCCAGCAGTTTATGGGGGGTAGGGGAGACCCAGTACTTC; CDR3aa: CASSLWGVGETQYF
j_gene: TRBJ2-6; d_gene: -; abundance: -; v_gene: TRBV30; CDR3nt: TGTGCCTGGAGTGGGCAGATAGGCGGGGCCAACGTCCTGACTTTC; CDR3aa: CAWSGQIGGANVLTF
j_gene: TRBJ1-5; d_gene: TRBD1; abundance: many; v_gene: TRBV6-1; CDR3nt: TGTGCCAGCAGTGATAGGACAGGGGGAGAGCCCCAGCATTTT; CDR3aa: CASSDRTGGEPQHF
j_gene: TRBJ2-3; d_gene: TRBD2; abundance: -; v_gene: TRBV7-9; CDR3nt: TGTGCCAGCAGCCCTACGACGACTAGCGGGAGCACAGATACGCAGTATTTT; CDR3aa: CASSPTTTSGSTDTQYF
j_gene: TRBJ1-2; d_gene: -; abundance: -; v_gene: TRBV29-1; CDR3nt: TGCAGCGTTGAAAGGGAAATAGCTAACTATGGCTACACCTTC; CDR3aa: CSVEREIANYGYTF
j_gene: TRBJ1-1; d_gene: -; abundance: -; v_gene: TRBV19; CDR3nt: TGTGCCAGTTCCCGGGACATCTTCATGGGGAACACTGAAGCTTTCTTT; CDR3aa: CASSRDIFMGNTEAFF
j_gene: TRBJ1-3; d_gene: -; abundance: many; v_gene: TRBV6-1; CDR3nt: TGTGCCAGCAGTTCAATCCAGACAGGCGACAGCTCTGGAAACACCATATATTTT; CDR3aa: CASSSIQTGDSSGNTIYF
j_gene: TRBJ2-1; d_gene: TRBD2; abundance: many; v_gene: TRBV20-1; CDR3nt: TGCAGTGCTAGAAAAAGGGGACTAGCGCGAAATGAGCAGTTCTTC; CDR3aa: CSARKRGLARNEQFF
j_gene: TRBJ1-4; d_gene: TRBD1; abundance: many; v_gene: TRBV6-1; CDR3nt: TGTGCCAGCAGTGACGTTCACAGGGGGCGTAAGGAAAAACTGTTTTTT; CDR3aa: CASSDVHRGRKEKLFF
j_gene: TRBJ1-1; d_gene: -; abundance: -; v_gene: TRBV20-1; CDR3nt: TGCAGTGCTAGAGGCCGGGAAGGAGCGGACTTGAACACTGAAGCTTTCTTT; CDR3aa: CSARGREGADLNTEAFF
j_gene: TRBJ2-1; d_gene: -; abundance: many; v_gene: TRBV12-3/TRBV12-4; CDR3nt: TGTGCCAGCAGTACCACGGGGGCTTCCTACAATGAGCAGTTCTTC; CDR3aa: CASSTTGASYNEQFF
j_gene: TRBJ2-2; d_gene: -; abundance: few; v_gene: TRBV19; CDR3nt: TGTGCCAGTAGTATAGATTTTCGTACCGGGGAGCTGTTTTTT; CDR3aa: CASSIDFRTGELFF